What follows describes a single T cell receptor beta chain. As yet, its antigen is unknown. This related bone marrow graft donor gave peripheral blood on the day of marrow donation. This entry belongs to a study of T cells after posttransplantation cyclophosphamide. Study-level results: Later blood repertoires were often dominated by clones from the donor CD8+ memory compartment. TRB overlap between skin or GI tissue T cells and blood was limited. TRB clonality was highly associated with recipient CMV seropositivity and reactivation.

Generated by immunoSEQ multiplex PCR, the TCRdb table keeps only in-frame clones and is missing some. The table records tens of thousands of clones, around 95% of them present only once. This CDR3 contains 16 residues. The germline gives CDR1 SGHTA, CDR2 FQGNSA. V was cut by 0 bases and J by 2 bases, with 11 bases left in between. The chain links TRBV7-2 to TRBJ1-3, with a tentative D call TRBD1 (6 bases). Sequencing was done on a sample of PBMCs. This clonotype was sampled from a woman in her 30s in good health and a related stem cell transplant donor. The CDR3 nucleotides are TGTGCCAGCAGCTTAGCTGCCAGGGGCACTGGAAACACCATATATTTT. As protein: CASSLAARGTGNTIYF.